This T cell receptor beta chain was captured by sequencing in a study of T cell responses to AZD1222 COVID-19 vaccine. Regarding the study as a whole: Scientists sampled the repertoires only once the peak T cell response had passed. Donors, mostly white British, included more females; clonal diversity was possibly underestimated. Spike-wide coverage was observed for vaccine-associated CD4 TCRs, with dominant responses at 160-218 and 743-854.

Clones were read by immunoSEQ multiplex PCR, and TCRdb kept only the in-frame ones, dropping some. The table records over 100,000 clones, about 86% of them present only once. This clone has a single count. Its antigen is currently unknown. This CDR3 is 15 amino acids long. The germline gives CDR1 MNHEY, CDR2 SVGAGI. Trimming took off 0 bases at V and 0 bases at J, with 8 bases between the two ends. This clonotype was sampled from an adult in good health. The chain carries TRBV6-5 and TRBJ1-1; D gene ambiguous. The sequenced sample was peripheral blood, obtained on day 0 of AZD1222 vaccination. The CDR3 nucleotides are TGTGCCAGCAGTTACTCGGCAGGTTTGAACACTGAAGCTTTCTTT. This gives the protein CASSYSAGLNTEAFF.